This T cell receptor beta chain was profiled in a study of blood T cell repertoires in COVID-19 (dated by TCRdb to 2019 to 2021). Background for the entire study: Samples from collaborators originated in the United States, Italy and Spain and spanned both the acute and convalescent phases of COVID-19. The material from the prospective study consisted of cDNA or gDNA derived from T cells, B-cell-depleted T cells, or PBMCs. Deeply sampled blood TCRbeta repertoires from subjects exposed to, actively infected with, or recovered from COVID-19 were included in the dataset. The repertoires were released in a freely available public database intended as a resource for research on the immune response to SARS-CoV-2. Samples were obtained from the ongoing ImmuneRACE study (first 160 participants) and from 1,254 subjects provided by 6 global collaborators. The sample metadata nearly always contained a de-identified subject ID, COVID-19 status, age in years and sex. Where available, HLA class I and class II types were taken from metadata supplied by the sample provider and were not determined by assay-based typing. General study outcomes and caveats: The quantity of clinical and demographic metadata differed by source and by participant and was supplied without curation.

The germline V end is reduced by 3 bases and the J end by 7 bases; junction bases left unmatched: 6. The CDR3 sequence holds 14 residues, the cysteine and phenylalanine included. CDR3 DNA only is kept here, 42 bases in frame from base 1. CDR1 and CDR2 are drawn from the germline V gene: SGHRS, YFSETQ. Participants in the prospective study were aged roughly 18 to 100 years, lived in about two dozen United States geographic areas, and enrolled through a virtual design. To assign participants to cohorts, the prospective study relied on clinical history that participants themselves reported in a screening survey and a study questionnaire. ImmuneRACE Cohort 3 recovered participants were defined by two consecutive negative NP/OP PCR tests, healthcare professional clearance, or symptom resolution. Each participant in the prospective study had whole blood, serum and a nasopharyngeal or oropharyngeal swab collected by mobile phlebotomists. Participants in the prospective study had the option to provide additional blood draws and questionnaires over a roughly 2-month period. Blood samples from the prospective study were shipped frozen or at room temperature prior to DNA extraction.

TCRbeta CDR3 regions were amplified from genomic DNA using the immunoSEQ Assay, a bias-controlled multiplex PCR. As for the authors' bioinformatics: The number of nucleated cells in each sample was estimated by amplification of reference gene primers within the assay. To quantify the absolute abundance of each unique TCRbeta CDR3 rearrangement, sequence reads were collapsed and filtered. For each sample, productive Simpson clonality was calculated as the square root of Simpson's diversity index across productive rearrangements. TCRdb obtained this table from immuneACCESS and retained in-frame rearrangements with V and J assigned. These tables miss some clones; where compared with another copy, unresolved V genes account for less than half of the shortfall, and the remainder is unexplained. For V, J and clone size, that table is used; D and trimming come from the DNA. The sample yields about 300,000 clones; approximately 84% were counted once. The ten largest clones add up to about 4.6% of the sample.

A word on this clone: Its recognized antigen is unknown. Base qualities were left out, and no much larger clone turns up one base away.

Here the chain combines TRBV5-1 and TRBJ1-4; 7 bases in between match TRBD1. The receptor's source is a man in his thirties or forties who had recovered from COVID-19. Sequencing was done on a sample of PBMCs or T cells enriched from blood (not recorded which). The DNA sequence is given as TGCGCCAGCAGCTGGAGGGGGCATGGTGAAAAACTGTTTTTT. Its amino acids are CASSWRGHGEKLFF.